This is a list of T cell receptor beta chains from one sample in a study of technical replicates of blood from a few donors. Sequencing used immunoSEQ multiplex PCR; TCRdb keeps in-frame clones, though not all of them. Of tens of thousands of clones in the sample, 95% to 98% were seen once. The sample taken for sequencing was T cells isolated from PBMCs. The origin of the receptors is a human donor in good health. Each CDR3 is given with its conserved first and last residue. D genes are given only for firm matches. Expanded clones get a size class; other rows say once, few or many, or leave the size out.

length	V	size	J	D	DNA	CDR3
15	TRBV6-1	NA	TRBJ1-1	NA	TGTGCCAGCAGTCCACTCAGGGAAGTGGACACTGAAGCTTTCTTT	CASSPLREVDTEAFF
12	TRBV6-1	NA	TRBJ2-1	TRBD2	TGTGCCAGCAGCGACGCCGGGACTAACCAGTTCTTC	CASSDAGTNQFF
14	TRBV5-6	NA	TRBJ2-7	NA	TGTGCCAGCAGCTTGGGACAGACCTCCTACGAGCAGTACTTC	CASSLGQTSYEQYF
14	TRBV21-1	NA	TRBJ1-1	NA	TGTGCCAGCAGCAAGAGAAGTATGAACACTGAAGCTTTCTTT	CASSKRSMNTEAFF
14	TRBV19	once	TRBJ2-3	TRBD2	TGTGCCAGTAAGGTGGTAGCGGGAAGAGATACGCAGTATTTT	CASKVVAGRDTQYF
12	TRBV5-1	NA	TRBJ1-2	NA	NA	CASSFGQGAFTF
16	TRBV6-1	NA	TRBJ2-1	TRBD2	TGTGCCAGCAGTGTGATAACTAGCGGGAGCTCCAATGAGCAGTTCTTC	CASSVITSGSSNEQFF
16	TRBV7-8	NA	TRBJ2-3	NA	TGTGCCAGCAGCCGAGGACGGGACATAAGACCAGATACGCAGTATTTT	CASSRGRDIRPDTQYF
16	TRBV9	NA	TRBJ2-3	NA	TGTGCCAGCAGCGTAGGAGCACGAAGATCGGGAGATACGCAGTATTTT	CASSVGARRSGDTQYF
14	TRBV6-6	NA	TRBJ1-5	NA	TGTGCCAGCAGTTGGGGGCAGCCTTATCAGCCCCAGCATTTT	CASSWGQPYQPQHF
15	TRBV30	NA	TRBJ2-3	NA	TGTGCCTGGGGCCTGGGGGCGAAAGACACAGATACGCAGTATTTT	CAWGLGAKDTDTQYF
14	TRBV9	NA	TRBJ2-2	NA	TGTGCCAGCAGCGTAGATTCGGTAACCGGGGAGCTGTTTTTT	CASSVDSVTGELFF
12	TRBV19	NA	TRBJ1-5	NA	TGTGCCAGTAGTATGAGAAATCAGCCCCAGCATTTT	CASSMRNQPQHF
13	TRBV9	NA	TRBJ2-1	NA	TGTGCCAGCAGCCTGGACGGGATCAATGAGCAGTTCTTC	CASSLDGINEQFF
14	TRBV11-2	NA	TRBJ2-1	TRBD2	TGTGCCAGCAGCTTATCCTGGGCGGGGGATGAGCAGTTCTTC	CASSLSWAGDEQFF
13	TRBV27	NA	TRBJ2-1	NA	TGTGCCAGCAGTTTAATGGGGGCTAATGAGCAGTTCTTC	CASSLMGANEQFF
14	TRBV4-2	NA	TRBJ2-3	NA	TGTGCCAGCAGCTTAGTAGCGGACACAGATACGCAGTATTTT	CASSLVADTDTQYF
13	TRBV29-1	NA	TRBJ1-4	TRBD1	TGCAGCGCCCTGGACAGGAGTAATGAAAAACTGTTTTTT	CSALDRSNEKLFF
14	TRBV14	NA	TRBJ2-7	TRBD1	TGTGCCAGCAGCCAACGGGACAGGGTACACGAGCAGTACTTC	CASSQRDRVHEQYF
17	TRBV9	NA	TRBJ2-3	TRBD2	TGTGCCAGCAGCGACCACCCGGGACTAGCGGCCACAGATACGCAGTATTTT	CASSDHPGLAATDTQYF
12	TRBV4-3	once	TRBJ1-2	NA	TGCGCCAGCAGCCAAGATTATTATGGCTACACCTTC	CASSQDYYGYTF
13	TRBV27	NA	TRBJ2-7	NA	TGTGCCAGCAGTTTCGCTAAACGCTACGAGCAGTACTTC	CASSFAKRYEQYF
16	TRBV6-5	NA	TRBJ2-7	TRBD1	TGTGCCAGCAGTTATCGAGGGACAGGACCCAACTACGAGCAGTACTTC	CASSYRGTGPNYEQYF
13	TRBV7-2	NA	TRBJ2-7	TRBD1	TGTGCCAGCAGCGGGGACAGCCCCTACGAGCAGTACTTC	CASSGDSPYEQYF
15	TRBV27	NA	TRBJ2-7	TRBD2	TGTGCCGCCAGCGGGGTCGGGAGAACATCCTACGAGCAGTACTTC	CAASGVGRTSYEQYF
16	TRBV30	once	TRBJ1-1	NA	TGTGCCTGGAGCCCTAAAGCCGGGACTTGGAACACTGAAGCTTTCTTT	CAWSPKAGTWNTEAFF
15	TRBV9	NA	TRBJ2-5	NA	TGTGCCAGCAGCGTCGGGGGTTCAGGCGGGGAGACCCAGTACTTC	CASSVGGSGGETQYF
14	TRBV5-6	NA	TRBJ2-7	TRBD2	TGTGCCAGCAGCTTGCCCGGGACTATGGACGAGCAGTACTTC	CASSLPGTMDEQYF
14	TRBV28	NA	TRBJ2-7	TRBD1	TGTGCCAGCAGTTTAAGGGACAGGGCCTACGAGCAGTACTTC	CASSLRDRAYEQYF
14	TRBV18	NA	TRBJ2-7	NA	TGTGCCAGCTCACCACCTACTAGGGTCTACGAGCAGTACTTC	CASSPPTRVYEQYF
15	TRBV6-5	once	TRBJ1-1	NA	TGTGCCAGCAGTTATGGAAAGGACATCCACACTGAAGCTTTCTTT	CASSYGKDIHTEAFF
16	TRBV11-3	NA	TRBJ2-3	TRBD2	TGTGCCAGCAGCTTATGGTTAGCGGGAGACGAGGATACGCAGTATTTT	CASSLWLAGDEDTQYF
12	TRBV2	NA	TRBJ2-7	TRBD1	TGTGCCAGCAACGGACAGGACTACGAGCAGTACTTC	CASNGQDYEQYF
14	TRBV7-3	NA	TRBJ1-1	NA	TGTGCCAGCAGCTTAACGTATTTGAACACTGAAGCTTTCTTT	CASSLTYLNTEAFF
14	TRBV7-2	NA	TRBJ2-7	NA	TGTGCCAGCAGCCCCCTAGCGTTTTCCTACGAGCAGTACTTC	CASSPLAFSYEQYF
15	TRBV2	NA	TRBJ1-5	TRBD1	TGTGCCAGCAGCAACGACAGGGGTTACAATCAGCCCCAGCATTTT	CASSNDRGYNQPQHF
15	TRBV9	NA	TRBJ2-7	TRBD1	TGTGCCAGCAGCGTATATGGGACAGGGATCTACGAGCAGTACTTC	CASSVYGTGIYEQYF
15	TRBV9	once	TRBJ1-3	TRBD1	TGTGCCAGCAGCGTGGGACAGACAAGGGGAAACACCATATATTTT	CASSVGQTRGNTIYF
13	TRBV28	NA	TRBJ1-2	NA	TGTGCCAGCAGTTTCCCTCTCTTTTATGGCTACACCTTC	CASSFPLFYGYTF
16	TRBV18	once	TRBJ2-7	NA	TGTGCCAGCTCACCAAGGAGCCTTGGGGGGTCCTACGAGCAGTACTTC	CASSPRSLGGSYEQYF
16	TRBV10-3	NA	TRBJ2-3	NA	TGTGCCATCCATCCTAGCGAACAAGTGGTTACAGATACGCAGTATTTT	CAIHPSEQVVTDTQYF
11	TRBV29-1	NA	TRBJ2-2	NA	TGCAGCGTTGGGGGGGCCGGGGAGCTGTTTTTT	CSVGGAGELFF
15	TRBV19	NA	TRBJ1-5	NA	TGTGCCAGTAATTGGGGACTTCGGAGCAATCAGCCCCAGCATTTT	CASNWGLRSNQPQHF
13	TRBV7-3	NA	TRBJ2-5	NA	TGTGCCAGCAGTTTACGAAGAGGAGAGACCCAGTACTTC	CASSLRRGETQYF
11	TRBV6-5	NA	TRBJ1-1	TRBD1	TGTGCCAGCATTTCAAGGGGGCAAGCTTTCTTT	CASISRGQAFF
13	TRBV7-8	NA	TRBJ2-7	NA	TGTGCCAGCAGCCTGGGCCTTCACTACGAGCAGTACTTC	CASSLGLHYEQYF
15	TRBV7-2	NA	TRBJ2-7	NA	TGTGCCAGCAGCTTAGTGGGAGGTTCTCAGTACGAGCAGTACTTC	CASSLVGGSQYEQYF
18	TRBV7-8	NA	TRBJ2-3	TRBD2	TGTGCCAGCAGCCTAACTAGCGGGGGGGAAACTAGCACAGATACGCAGTATTTT	CASSLTSGGETSTDTQYF
14	TRBV10-3	NA	TRBJ2-1	TRBD1	TGTGCCGCAAGACAGGGGACGAGACTAGGTGAGCAGTTCTTC	CAARQGTRLGEQFF
15	TRBV19	NA	TRBJ2-7	NA	TGTGCCAGTAGTAGTCGACATCTAAGCTCCTACGAGCAGTACTTC	CASSSRHLSSYEQYF
12	TRBV29-1	NA	TRBJ1-1	TRBD1	TGCAGCGTTCGGGACAGACACACTGAAGCTTTCTTT	CSVRDRHTEAFF